The next 10 T cell receptor beta chains were all read from a single sample in a study of cytomegalovirus exposure and HLA in healthy donors. Use of 60 Vbeta and 13 Jbeta primers characterized the PCR. The data were produced by immunoSEQ multiplex PCR, yet TCRdb's version contains in-frame clones alone and is incomplete. The sample lists about 190,000 clones; roughly four fifths were seen once. The sequenced material came from PBMCs. These receptors were collected from a woman between 25 and 40 years old in good health and CMV-seropositive.

This clone was counted between two and nine times. The chain combines TRBV18 with TRBJ2-1, with D perhaps TRBD1 (5 bases). The germline V gene encodes CDR1 KGHSH and CDR2 LQKENI. V was cut by 4 bases and J by 3 bases, with 7 bases left in between. The CDR3 spans 13 residues. The CDR3 loop reads CASSLDSYNEQFF. CDR3 bases: TGTGCCAGCTCACTTGACAGCTACAATGAGCAGTTCTTC.

This chain links TRBV6-6 with TRBJ2-1; perhaps TRBD1 as D (6 bases). Germline values: CDR1 MNHNY, CDR2 SVGAGI (reference sequence). V was clipped by 2 bases and J by 9 bases, with 11 bases between them. The CDR3 is 13 amino acids. The CDR3 sequence: CASSYARGGEQFF. CDR3 nucleotides: TGTGCCAGCAGTTACGCCAGGGGTGGTGAGCAGTTCTTC.

In the case of this clone: Sequence at one end of the junction differs from germline and may be a read error. The same CDR3 arises from other DNA sequences in this sample as well. The chain uses TRBV15 and TRBJ2-1, with 12 bases that match TRBD1. The CDR3 is made up of 19 amino acids. Germline loops: CDR1 LNHNV, CDR2 YYDKDF (reference sequence). CDR3 sequence (DNA): TGTGCCACCAGCAGACTGGCTGTTACCGGGACAGGGGGCGGCAATGAGCAATTCTTC. Residues: CATSRLAVTGTGGGNEQFF.

V is TRBV10-2 and J is TRBJ2-7; 7 bases are a match to TRBD2. V shed 4 bases, J shed 2 bases, and the junction held 8 bases outside the gene matches. CDR3 size: 15 residues. The germline V gene encodes CDR1 WSHSY and CDR2 SAAADI. CDR3 in amino acids: CASSVGLAEAYEQYF. CDR3 sequence (DNA): TGCGCCAGCAGTGTGGGCCTAGCGGAAGCCTACGAGCAGTACTTC.

The chain uses TRBV18 and TRBJ2-1, with 9 bases identical to TRBD2. This CDR3 comprises 17 residues. V was pared by 3 bases and J by 5 bases, with 11 bases of the junction left unmatched. Germline loops: CDR1 KGHSH, CDR2 LQKENI. The CDR3 loop reads CASSPPGVAGVDNEQFF. The CDR3 bases are TGTGCCAGCTCACCCCCGGGTGTAGCGGGAGTCGACAATGAGCAGTTCTTC.

The rearrangement joins TRBV5-1 to TRBJ1-1, with D maybe TRBD1 (6 bases). CDR1 and CDR2 from the germline V gene are SGHRS and YFSETQ. Trimming cost V 0 bases and J 8 bases, with 11 bases left between them. The CDR3 contains 13 residues. The CDR3 protein is CASSLAEGEEAFF. The CDR3 DNA reads as TGCGCCAGCAGCTTGGCCGAGGGGGAAGAAGCTTTCTTT.

This chain connects TRBV27 to TRBJ1-5, with D hard to call. CDR3 length: 15 amino acids. The germline V gene encodes CDR1 MNHEY and CDR2 SMNVEV (reference sequence). Trimming removed 5 bases from V and 7 bases from J, with 18 bases in between. The CDR3 bases are TGTGCCAGCAGTCGCCTTGGAGAGGTCCAACAGCCCCAGCATTTT. Translated: CASSRLGEVQQPQHF.

The J gene is TRBJ2-5, the V gene TRBV25-1; 14 bases map to TRBD2. This CDR3 has 18 amino acids. V was clipped by 4 bases and J by 5 bases; unmatched bases: 12. CDR1 MGHDK and CDR2 SYGVNS come from the germline V gene. The CDR3 nucleotides are TGTGCCAGCAGTGTATTGGCCCCGGGACTAGCGGGAGCTGAGACCCAGTACTTC. Translating gives CASSVLAPGLAGAETQYF.

The chain recombines TRBV30 with TRBJ2-5; 8 nucleotides line up with TRBD1. The CDR3 runs 15 residues. Trimming removed 4 bases from V and 3 bases from J; junction bases left unmatched: 10. Germline CDR1 reads GTSNPN; CDR2 reads SVGIG (reference sequence). CDR3: CAWTDRDRIEETQYF. CDR3 DNA sequence: TGTGCCTGGACCGACCGGGACAGGATCGAAGAGACCCAGTACTTC.

This chain links TRBV13 with TRBJ2-7; tentative D call: TRBD2 (6 bases). Per germline, CDR1 PRHDT and CDR2 FYEKMQ (reference sequence). The CDR3 has 15 residues. Trimming cost V 3 bases and J 7 bases, with 19 bases left between them. The CDR3 DNA reads as TGTGCCAGCAGCTTCATCCAGGGAGGTATGGGTGAGCAGTACTTC. Encoded protein: CASSFIQGGMGEQYF.